The T cell receptor (beta chain) under discussion was sequenced for a study of blood T cell repertoires in COVID-19. Germline values: CDR1 KGHSH, CDR2 LQKENI. V lost 0 bases to trimming and J lost 9 bases, with 12 bases between them. This CDR3 has 15 amino acids. Here immunoSEQ multiplex PCR was the method, and the copy in TCRdb shows in-frame clones only, minus some. This sample has more than 60,000 clones, with roughly 80% found just once. Sequenced sample: peripheral blood. The clonotype was recovered from a woman older than 75 with acute or convalescent COVID-19. The chain joins TRBV18 to TRBJ1-6; possibly TRBD1 for D (5 bases). CDR3 loop: CASSPPPGSGSPLHF. In DNA form, the CDR3 reads TGTGCCAGCTCACCACCTCCAGGGTCAGGTTCACCCCTCCACTTT.